Below are 28 T cell receptor beta chains sequenced from a single sample in a study of OX40 agonist ivuxolimab in advanced cancers. The protocol was immunoSEQ multiplex PCR, while the TCRdb copy is restricted to in-frame clones and leaves out a portion. Among some 35,000 clones, 70% to 85% were seen once, and the ten largest hold roughly a quarter. The material was CD4+ or CD8+ T cells sorted from blood, obtained in a trial of the OX40 agonist ivuxolimab. All receptors come from an adult with an advanced solid tumor such as melanoma, head and neck, liver or kidney cancer.

The rearrangement uses TRBV7-3 and TRBJ2-5; 7 nucleotides align to TRBD1. V lost 6 bases, J lost 2 bases, and 9 bases stayed unmatched. The CDR3 sequence is 15 residues long. The V gene's germline CDR1 is SGHTA and CDR2 FQGTGA. CDR3 residues: CASSPGTAFQETQYF. The CDR3 DNA is TGTGCCAGCAGTCCCGGGACAGCATTTCAAGAGACCCAGTACTTC.

This clone was observed a handful of times. The same CDR3 can be traced to other DNA sequences in this sample. CDR3 protein: CASSTDGAYEQYF. Here the CDR3 DNA reads TGTGCCAGTAGTACGGACGGAGCCTACGAGCAGTACTTC. This sequence joins TRBV19 and TRBJ2-7; D gene ambiguous. CDR1 and CDR2 (germline): LNHDA, SQIVND (reference sequence). This CDR3 contains 13 residues. The germline V and J ends were trimmed by 4 bases and 2 bases, with 9 bases remaining between them.

The rearrangement links TRBV6-5 to TRBJ1-1; the D is unclear. The CDR3 has 13 amino acids. Trimming pared 2 bases from V and 4 bases from J, leaving 8 bases between. Germline V gene lookup returns CDR1 MNHEY and CDR2 SVGAGI. In nucleotides, the CDR3 is TGTGCCAGCAGTTACGGGCCGGGCACTGAAGCTTTCTTT. Translating it yields CASSYGPGTEAFF.

This clone has just one count. The rearrangement links TRBV7-9 to TRBJ2-3; the D gene is possibly TRBD2 (6 bases). Germline V gene lookup returns CDR1 SEHNR and CDR2 FQNEAQ (reference sequence). The CDR3 length is 15 residues. V lost 5 bases to trimming and J lost 1 base, with 13 bases between them. The CDR3 DNA sequence: TGTGCCAGCAGCCCTCTATGGGGGGGCACAGATACGCAGTATTTT. Protein sequence: CASSPLWGGTDTQYF.

This clone was counted a few times. The rearrangement links TRBV5-1 to TRBJ2-5, with D possibly being TRBD2 (6 bases). The ends were cut back, 4 bases at V and 1 base at J, with 14 bases in the middle. CDR1 and CDR2 (germline): SGHRS, YFSETQ. The CDR3 spans 15 residues. CDR3 amino acids: CASSPGRGLQETQYF. The CDR3 nucleotides read TGCGCCAGCAGCCCTGGACGGGGACTCCAAGAGACCCAGTACTTC.

J is TRBJ2-5 and V is TRBV9, with D possibly matching TRBD1 (5 bases). Trimming removed 0 bases from V and 4 bases from J, with 13 bases in between. The germline V gene has CDR1 SGDLS and CDR2 YYNGEE. This CDR3 comprises 15 residues. The CDR3 sequence: CASSVARTGGETQYF. The CDR3 DNA reads as TGTGCCAGCAGCGTAGCTAGAACAGGTGGAGAGACCCAGTACTTC.

The V call is TRBV7-3, the J call TRBJ2-3; TRBD1 might be the D (6 bases). V shed 8 bases and J shed 3 bases, with 18 bases lying between them. The germline CDR1 and CDR2 sequences are SGHTA and FQGTGA. The CDR3 has 15 residues. The CDR3 DNA sequence: TGTGCCAGCGCCAGGGGTTTTGGTTCGACAGATACGCAGTATTTT. The encoded protein is CASARGFGSTDTQYF.

Notes on this clone: A much larger clone differs by one base, so this may be a read error. J is TRBJ1-6 and V is TRBV15; D is undetermined. The CDR3 contains 14 residues. Germline V gene lookup returns CDR1 LNHNV and CDR2 YYDKDF (reference sequence). CDR3 coding DNA: TGTGCCGCCAGCAGAGATCAGACGAATTCACCCCTCCACTTT. It translates to CAASRDQTNSPLHF.

The chain combines TRBV4-3 with TRBJ2-2; D gene unclear. The V and J ends lost 5 bases and 0 bases respectively, with 13 bases between them. The CDR3 consists of 16 residues. Germline V gives CDR1 LGHNA, CDR2 YSLEER. The DNA for the CDR3 is TGCGCCAGCAGCGACAAGGAATTACCGAACACCGGGGAGCTGTTTTTT. It yields the protein CASSDKELPNTGELFF.

The rearrangement uses TRBV6-5 and TRBJ2-2, with TRBD1 matching 9 bases. CDR3 length: 14 amino acids. J lost 6 bases, V lost 6 bases, and 5 bases had no gene match. CDR1 is MNHEY and CDR2 is SVGAGI in the germline V gene. CDR3 amino acids: CASSYRQGAGELFF. Written as DNA, the CDR3 is TGTGCCAGCAGCTACCGACAGGGGGCCGGGGAGCTGTTTTTT.

The chain employs TRBV5-5 and TRBJ2-7, with 7 bases fitting TRBD1. The germline CDR1 and CDR2 sequences are SGHKS and YYEKEE (reference sequence). Trimming took 8 bases from V and 4 from J; bases not matched to a gene: 6. The CDR3 loop spans 12 amino acids. CDR3 sequence (DNA): TGTGCCAGTAGAACAGGGGTTTACGAGCAGTACTTC. Translating gives CASRTGVYEQYF.

The V and J genes are TRBV27 and TRBJ2-3; possible D gene TRBD2, 5 bases. V was pared by 1 base and J by 6 bases, with 11 bases between. CDR1 is MNHEY, CDR2 SMNVEV, per germline (reference sequence). CDR3 length equals 14 residues. CDR3 region: CASSLYGSSDTQYF. CDR3 DNA: TGTGCCAGCAGTTTATACGGGTCTAGCGATACGCAGTATTTT.

The chain carries TRBV4-1 and TRBJ2-7; 15 nucleotides align to TRBD2. The CDR3 is 19 residues long. Per germline, CDR1 MGHRA and CDR2 YSYEKL. Trimming at V came to 2 bases and at J to 2 bases, leaving 10 bases not matched to a gene. DNA of the CDR3: TGCGCCAGCAGCCAACGTGGGACTAGCGGGAGGCCCCAGGCCTACGAGCAGTACTTC. Residues: CASSQRGTSGRPQAYEQYF.

The chain is built from TRBV27 and TRBJ2-7; 8 nucleotides agree with TRBD2. Germline CDR1 and CDR2: MNHEY and SMNVEV (reference sequence). The CDR3 runs 18 residues. After removal of 1 base from V and 2 bases from J, the junction contained 13 bases not matched to a gene. The CDR3 protein is CASSLYGRGGDPPYEQYF. As DNA, the CDR3 is TGTGCCAGCAGTTTATACGGGAGGGGGGGGGACCCTCCCTACGAGCAGTACTTC.

This rearrangement joins TRBV6-4 to TRBJ2-6; 8 bases are shared with TRBD1. This CDR3 region has 15 residues. J gave up 1 base and V 5 bases, and 1 base lay outside the gene matches. CDR1 is MRHNA, CDR2 SNTAGT, per germline. As DNA, the CDR3 is TGTGCCAGCAGTTACAGGGGGTCTGGGGCCAACGTCCTGACTTTC. As protein: CASSYRGSGANVLTF.

This sequence joins TRBV6-4 and TRBJ2-2, with 7 bases aligning to TRBD1. Losses at the gene ends were 5 bases for V and 2 bases for J; bases not matched to a gene: 5. This CDR3 is 15 amino acids long. From germline, CDR1 is MRHNA and CDR2 SNTAGT. This CDR3 reads CASSPGTDNTGELFF. The CDR3 nucleotides are TGTGCCAGCAGTCCCGGGACAGATAACACCGGGGAGCTGTTTTTT.

The V and J genes are TRBV27 and TRBJ2-1; maybe TRBD2 (6 bases). The V gene's germline CDR1 is MNHEY and CDR2 SMNVEV (reference sequence). V lost 4 bases, J lost 7 bases, and 14 bases lay in between. CDR3 length: 14 residues. The CDR3 nucleotides read TGTGCCAGCAGTTGGGACTCGTCCAGGAATGAGCAGTTCTTC. Translation: CASSWDSSRNEQFF.

A remark on this clone: The same CDR3 is also encoded by other DNA sequences in this sample. The chain recombines TRBV2 with TRBJ2-7, with a tentative D call TRBD2 (5 bases). The germline gives CDR1 SNHLY, CDR2 FYNNEI. V was cut by 6 bases and J by 6 bases, with 6 bases left in between. The length of the CDR3 is 10 residues. The CDR3 DNA reads as TGTGCCAGCAGCGGGGTCGAGCAGTACTTC. Protein sequence: CASSGVEQYF. The full variable domain, completed using reference TRBV2 and TRBJ2-7, is EPEVTQTPSHQVTQMGQEVILRCVPISNHLYFYWYRQILGQKVEFLVSFYNNEISEKSEIFDDQFSVERPDGSNFTLKIRSTKLEDSAMYFCASSGVEQYFGPGTRLTVT.

V is TRBV19 and J is TRBJ2-7; D gene uncertain. Between the trimmed V and J ends, which lost 8 bases and 3 bases, there was a span of 8 bases. Germline-derived CDR1 and CDR2 are LNHDA and SQIVND (reference sequence). The CDR3 covers 11 residues. CDR3 region: CASGDGYEQYF. The CDR3 region has the DNA TGTGCCAGTGGTGACGGCTACGAGCAGTACTTC.

The chain combines TRBV5-5 with TRBJ1-2; 8 positions match TRBD1. The germline CDR1 and CDR2 sequences are SGHKS and YYEKEE (reference sequence). CDR3 length: 15 residues. V dropped 2 bases and J dropped 2; count of bases not matched to a gene: 5. CDR3 protein: CASSFGQGWNYGYTF. CDR3 in DNA: TGTGCCAGCAGCTTCGGACAGGGCTGGAACTATGGCTACACCTTC.

This rearrangement joins TRBV7-9 to TRBJ1-1; tentative D call: TRBD1 (6 bases). V lost 7 bases, J lost 4 bases, and 13 bases lay in between. This CDR3 has 13 amino acids. The germline CDR1 and CDR2 sequences are SEHNR and FQNEAQ (reference sequence). The CDR3 coding sequence is TGTGCCAGCAACCCGGGGGGGGCCACTGAAGCTTTCTTT. It is translated as CASNPGGATEAFF.

The sample holds one count of this clone. This rearrangement joins TRBV4-1 to TRBJ2-5, with D possibly matching TRBD2 (6 bases). The CDR3 contains 15 residues. Trimming left V 1 base short and J 4 bases short, with 13 bases between. CDR1 and CDR2 from the germline V gene are MGHRA and YSYEKL. Here the CDR3 reads CASSQARTEGETQYF. CDR3 sequence (DNA): TGCGCCAGCAGCCAAGCTAGGACGGAGGGAGAGACCCAGTACTTC.

This chain links TRBV5-6 with TRBJ1-1; D is ambiguous. The length of the CDR3 is 12 residues. Per germline, CDR1 SGHDT and CDR2 YYEEEE. Trimming took 2 bases from V and 6 from J, leaving 8 bases between them. CDR3 amino acids: CASSFIGAEAFF. The CDR3 DNA follows: TGTGCCAGCAGCTTTATAGGAGCTGAAGCTTTCTTT.

CDR3 amino acids: CASSRLEASGELFF. The CDR3 DNA sequence: TGTGCCAGCAGTCGACTAGAAGCTTCCGGGGAGCTGTTTTTT. The chain joins TRBV7-6 to TRBJ2-2, with D maybe TRBD2 (6 bases). This CDR3 region has 14 residues. Trimming removed 6 bases from V and 6 bases from J, with 14 bases in between. Germline-derived CDR1 and CDR2 are SGHVS and FNYEAQ.

Comments on this clone: Other DNA sequences in the sample encode the same CDR3. The chain is built from TRBV4-1 and TRBJ2-7; D uncertain. The CDR3 loop spans 14 amino acids. Germline V CDR1 and CDR2: MGHRA, YSYEKL. Trimming pared 0 bases from V and 0 bases from J, leaving 6 bases between. The CDR3 DNA follows: TGCGCCAGCAGCCAAGAAGGCGGCTCCTACGAGCAGTACTTC. As protein: CASSQEGGSYEQYF.

The chain has TRBV6-5 and TRBJ1-1; D uncertain. The germline V and J ends were trimmed by 0 bases and 7 bases, with 9 bases remaining between them. CDR3 length: 13 amino acids. Germline lookup yields CDR1 MNHEY and CDR2 SVGAGI. The CDR3 protein is CASSYSSGLEAFF. The CDR3 DNA follows: TGTGCCAGCAGTTACTCGAGTGGACTTGAAGCTTTCTTT.

This clone was observed a few times. This chain links TRBV9 with TRBJ1-4, with a weak D call TRBD1 (5 bases). V was trimmed by 4 bases and J by 7 bases, leaving 17 bases between them. There are 15 residues in the CDR3. Germline CDR1 and CDR2: SGDLS and YYNGEE. CDR3 residues: CASSPRTPGIEKLFF. The CDR3, as DNA: TGTGCCAGCAGCCCTCGGACCCCAGGGATTGAAAAACTGTTTTTT.

This chain joins TRBV9 and TRBJ2-3, with TRBD1 matching 9 bases. Germline V gene sequence: CDR1 SGDLS, CDR2 YYNGEE. The CDR3 loop spans 16 amino acids. The J segment lost 3 bases and the V segment lost 4 bases, leaving 9 bases of the junction unmatched. The CDR3 nucleotides are TGTGCCAGCAGCCTTAAGACAGGGGGGAAAACAGATACGCAGTATTTT. Residues: CASSLKTGGKTDTQYF.